This TCR beta chain derives from a study of patients and donors after allogeneic stem cell transplantation. This CDR3 has 17 residues. CDR1 and CDR2 (germline): SQVTM, ANQGSEA. J gave up 1 base and V 0 bases, and 10 bases lay outside the gene matches. TCRdb passed the RT-PCR reads through MiXCR, listing each CDR3 protein once. The sample contains some 200,000 distinct CDR3 sequences, 41% of which appear only once. This clonotype was sampled from a human donor who was either an allogeneic HSCT recipient or a stem cell or donor lymphocyte infusion donor (not recorded which). It is not recorded whose cells these are; they may come from a transplant donor. The specimen sequenced was blood, either unsorted or a sorted T cell fraction (not recorded which). The gene calls are TRBV29-1 and TRBJ2-5, with 8 bases matching TRBD2. The CDR3 region is CSVEDLEAGGPQETQYF. As DNA, the CDR3 is TGCAGCGTTGAAGATCTAGAGGCGGGAGGCCCCCAAGAGACCCAGTACTTC.